This TCR beta chain was retrieved from a study of CXCR3-negative and CXCR3-positive naive CD8 T cells. The TRB libraries of cDNA were built by UMI-labeled 5' RACE. TCRdb re-called the 5' RACE reads, yielding one record per CDR3 amino acid sequence without DNA. The sample table includes tens of thousands of distinct CDR3 sequences. Study-wide results and limits: The study found comparably high diversity in both naive subsets and much lower diversity in memory CD8+ cells. Both naive subsets, CXCR3-negative and CXCR3-positive, displayed similar TRBV-TRBJ usage, unlike memory cells. Naive subsets showed comparable surface CD5, and TCR interaction strength was also inferred from TRB CDR3 physicochemistry. A higher hydrophobicity marked the TRB CDR3s of CXCR3-positive naive cells versus CXCR3-negative naive cells.

Phenotypically, naive CD8+ T cells corresponded to CD45RO-CCR7+CD27+CD95-. The CDR3 length is 12 residues. The germline gives CDR1 SGDLS, CDR2 YYNGEE. As to this clonotype: As yet, its antigen is unknown.

The receptor comes from a human donor in good health. Some clones in this sample may be carry-over from other donors' samples. Sequenced material: naive CXCR3+ CD8+ T cells from blood. Subset in this sample: CD45RO-CCR7+CD27+CD95- naive CD8+ T cells expressing CXCR3 (TNR3+). The chain carries TRBV9 and TRBJ2-1. The CDR3 region is CASSDGVNEQFF.